Sequencing of this TCR beta chain was carried out in a study of blood T cell repertoires in COVID-19. Original processing methods: Reference gene primers were amplified, and this amplification served to estimate nucleated cell counts. Assay used: immunoSEQ multiplex PCR; TCRdb lists only in-frame clones, some missing. D and trimming come from the DNA, and the V and J calls and clone size come from that table. The sample consists of 250,000 to 300,000 clones, roughly 86% of them appearing once. This clone was seen once. V shed 4 bases, J shed 7 bases, and the junction held 9 bases outside the gene matches. This CDR3 region has 14 residues. Germline values: CDR1 MGHRA, CDR2 YSYEKL.

The TCR originated in an older woman who had recovered from COVID-19. The rearrangement uses TRBV4-1 and TRBJ1-2; 7 nucleotides match TRBD1. The sequenced sample consisted of PBMCs or T cells enriched from blood (not recorded which). CDR3 DNA: TGCGCCAGCAGCCCCCTGGGCACAGGGGTTGGCTACACCTTC. Its protein product is CASSPLGTGVGYTF.